The sequence of this TCR beta chain was determined in a study of blood T cell repertoires in COVID-19. Study-wide background: Collection of acute and convalescent COVID-19 samples took place in the United States, Italy and Spain. T cells, B-cell-depleted T cells, or PBMCs provided the cDNA or gDNA that served as material.

In this sample, this clone turned up a few times. This CDR3 has 17 residues. Losses at the gene ends were 7 bases for V and 6 bases for J; bases not matched to a gene: 17. Germline assignment: CDR1 LNHDA and CDR2 SQIVND (reference sequence). While infection was still active, Seattle patients were enrolled and then followed longitudinally. How the authors handled the data: By means of reference gene primer amplification, nucleated cell counts were estimated. Generated by immunoSEQ multiplex PCR, the TCRdb table keeps only in-frame clones and is missing some. That table supplies the V and J calls and clone size; D and trimming were determined from the DNA. The sample has about 56,000 clones, nearly 90% seen once.

The TCR sequence derives from a woman in her sixties or seventies with COVID-19, enrolled during active disease. Sequenced sample: peripheral blood. The gene calls are TRBV19 and TRBJ2-1, with 8 bases lining up with TRBD1. Here the CDR3 DNA reads TGTGCCAGTACCACCCAGGCGTTTGGACAGGGATCCAATGAGCAGTTCTTC. Its protein is CASTTQAFGQGSNEQFF.